These 10 T cell receptor beta chains share one sample of origin, sequenced in a study of T cell responses to AZD1222 COVID-19 vaccine. Sequenced by immunoSEQ multiplex PCR; TCRdb stores in-frame clones only, minus some. This sample has 95,000 to 120,000 clones, with around 90% found just once. The material sequenced was peripheral blood, taken on day 0 of MenACWY control vaccination. The receptors were gathered from an adult in good health.

This chain uses TRBV6-4 with TRBJ1-2, with a possible D match to TRBD1 (5 bases). The CDR3 covers 14 residues. V was trimmed by 4 bases and J by 6 bases, leaving 15 bases between them. Germline values: CDR1 MRHNA, CDR2 SNTAGT. The CDR3 DNA reads as TGTGCCAGCAGTGGAGGGGTTGAAGGAAATGGCTACACCTTC. Protein product: CASSGGVEGNGYTF.

This clone turned up a few times. The chain uses TRBV30 and TRBJ2-7; maybe TRBD1 (5 bases). The germline gives CDR1 GTSNPN, CDR2 SVGIG (reference sequence). This CDR3 region has 13 residues. V lost 4 bases and J lost 3, with 13 bases in between. This CDR3 reads CAWKGQVYYEQYF. Written as DNA, the CDR3 is TGTGCCTGGAAGGGGCAGGTGTACTACGAGCAGTACTTC. Filled out from reference TRBV30 and TRBJ2-7, the complete variable domain reads SQTIHQWPATLVQPVGSPLSLECTVEGTSNPNLYWYRQAAGRGLQLLFYSVGIGQISSEVPQNLSASRPQDRQFILSSKKLLLSDSGFYLCAWKGQVYYEQYFGPGTRLTVT.

This chain connects TRBV15 to TRBJ1-4; TRBD1 matches 8 bases. The CDR3 totals 16 residues. Germline V gives CDR1 LNHNV, CDR2 YYDKDF (reference sequence). After removal of 3 bases from V and 5 bases from J, the junction contained 8 bases not matched to a gene. CDR3 protein: CATSRDWTGSNEKLFF. DNA of the CDR3: TGTGCCACCAGCAGGGATTGGACAGGGTCGAATGAAAAACTGTTTTTT.

The sample holds a few counts of this clone. CDR3 residues: CASSLGTGSGNQPQHF. In nucleotides, the CDR3 is TGCGCCAGCAGCTTGGGGACAGGGTCAGGCAATCAGCCCCAGCATTTT. The J gene is TRBJ1-5, the V gene TRBV5-1; 8 nucleotides align to TRBD1. The V and J ends lost 0 bases and 2 bases, in that order; junction bases with no gene match: 4. This CDR3 has 16 residues. Looked up from germline, CDR1 is SGHRS and CDR2 is YFSETQ.

The chain recombines TRBV3-1 (or the pseudogene TRBV3-2) with TRBJ1-5; D is unclear. This CDR3 is 13 amino acids long. Trimming cost V 1 base and J 7 bases, with 8 bases left between them. Germline assignment: CDR1 LGHDT and CDR2 YNNKEL (reference sequence). CDR3 DNA: TGTGCCAGCAGCCAAGGGGTCGGCCAGCCCCAGCATTTT. Its protein product is CASSQGVGQPQHF.

The V and J genes are TRBV28 and TRBJ1-1; 7 bases align to TRBD1. The CDR3 contains 14 residues. The V gene's germline CDR1 is MDHEN and CDR2 SYDVKM. V shed 4 bases and J 7 bases; nucleotides not matched to a gene: 9. CDR3 residues: CASSSAQGIGEAFF. DNA for the CDR3: TGTGCCAGCAGTTCCGCACAGGGGATTGGTGAAGCTTTCTTT.

The rearrangement links TRBV4-3 to TRBJ2-5; possibly TRBD1 or TRBD2 for D (5 bases each). There are 15 residues in the CDR3. From germline, CDR1 is LGHNA and CDR2 YSLEER. The V end lost 1 base, the J end lost 4 bases, and 13 bases lay between the germline ends. DNA for the CDR3: TGCGCCAGCAGCCAAGCCGGGGCCGGAGGAGAGACCCAGTACTTC. This encodes CASSQAGAGGETQYF.

This clone has a single count. J is TRBJ2-6 and V is TRBV7-2; a possible D gene is TRBD2 (5 bases). The CDR3 is 15 amino acids. V lost 3 bases to trimming and J lost 4 bases, with 10 bases between them. Germline V CDR1 and CDR2: SGHTA, FQGNSA. The CDR3, as DNA: TGTGCCAGCAGCTTTAGAGGGCGCGGGGCCAACGTCCTGACTTTC. Amino acid sequence: CASSFRGRGANVLTF.

The sample holds one count of this clone. The V and J genes are TRBV6-5 and TRBJ2-5; D is undetermined. Germline loops: CDR1 MNHEY, CDR2 SVGAGI. CDR3 length: 15 residues. Between the trimmed V and J ends, which lost 2 bases and 1 base, there was a span of 11 bases. The CDR3 protein is CASSYGPGFQETQYF. CDR3 DNA: TGTGCCAGCAGTTACGGGCCAGGCTTCCAAGAGACCCAGTACTTC.

This clone has only one observation. The gene calls are TRBV4-1 and TRBJ2-7, with D perhaps being TRBD1 or TRBD2 (5 bases each). This CDR3 is 15 amino acids long. The V gene's germline CDR1 is MGHRA and CDR2 YSYEKL. Trimming pared 4 bases from V and 3 bases from J, leaving 16 bases between. The CDR3 is CASSLSRDRNYEQYF. The CDR3 DNA reads TGCGCCAGCAGCCTATCCCGGGACCGCAACTACGAGCAGTACTTC.